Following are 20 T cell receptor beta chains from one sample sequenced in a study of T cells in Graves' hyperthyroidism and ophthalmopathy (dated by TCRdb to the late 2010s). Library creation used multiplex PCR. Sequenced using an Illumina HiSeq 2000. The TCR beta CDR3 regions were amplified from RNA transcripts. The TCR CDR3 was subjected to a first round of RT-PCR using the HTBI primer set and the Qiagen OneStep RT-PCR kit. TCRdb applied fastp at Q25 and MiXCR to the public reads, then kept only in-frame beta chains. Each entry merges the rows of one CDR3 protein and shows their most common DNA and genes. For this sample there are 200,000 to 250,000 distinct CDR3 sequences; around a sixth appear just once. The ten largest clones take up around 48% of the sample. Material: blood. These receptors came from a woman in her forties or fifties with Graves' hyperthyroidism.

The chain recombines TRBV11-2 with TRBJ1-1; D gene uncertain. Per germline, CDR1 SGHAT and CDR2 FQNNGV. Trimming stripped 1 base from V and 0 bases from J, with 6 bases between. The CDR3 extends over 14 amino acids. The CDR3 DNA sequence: TGTGCCAGCAGCTTAGCAGCCATGAACACTGAAGCTTTCTTT. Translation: CASSLAAMNTEAFF.

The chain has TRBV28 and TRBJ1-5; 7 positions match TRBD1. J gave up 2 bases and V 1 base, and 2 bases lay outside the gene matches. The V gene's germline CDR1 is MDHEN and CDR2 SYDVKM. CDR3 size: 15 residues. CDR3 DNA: TGTGCCAGCAGTTTATTAACAGGGGGCAATCAGCCCCAGCATTTT. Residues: CASSLLTGGNQPQHF.

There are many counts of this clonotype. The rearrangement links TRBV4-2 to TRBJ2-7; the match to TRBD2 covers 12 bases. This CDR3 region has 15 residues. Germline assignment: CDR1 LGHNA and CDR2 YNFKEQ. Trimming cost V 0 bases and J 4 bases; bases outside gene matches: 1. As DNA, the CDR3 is TGTGCCAGCAGCCAAGAGACTAGCGGGAGTTACGAGCAGTACTTC. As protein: CASSQETSGSYEQYF.

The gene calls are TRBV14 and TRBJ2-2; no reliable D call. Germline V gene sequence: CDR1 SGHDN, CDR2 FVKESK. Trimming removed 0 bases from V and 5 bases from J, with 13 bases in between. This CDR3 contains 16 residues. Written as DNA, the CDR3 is TGTGCCAGCAGCCAAGAGCCGGGCGCCAGGACCGGGGAGCTGTTTTTT. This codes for CASSQEPGARTGELFF.

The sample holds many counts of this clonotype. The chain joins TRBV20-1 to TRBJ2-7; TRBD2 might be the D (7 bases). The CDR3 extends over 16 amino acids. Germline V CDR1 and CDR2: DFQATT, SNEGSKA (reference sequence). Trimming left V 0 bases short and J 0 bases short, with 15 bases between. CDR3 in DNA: TGCAGTGCTAGAGATTTCAGGGGCGGGAGCTCCTACGAGCAGTACTTC. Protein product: CSARDFRGGSSYEQYF.

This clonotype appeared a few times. CDR3 in amino acids: CASSYGQGYGYTF. CDR3 in DNA: TGTGCCAGCAGCTACGGACAGGGATATGGCTACACCTTC. This sequence joins TRBV2 and TRBJ1-2; 8 nucleotides agree with TRBD1. The length of the CDR3 is 13 residues. Germline CDR1 SNHLY, CDR2 FYNNEI. The V gene end was trimmed by 6 bases and the J gene end by 5 bases; junction bases not matched to a gene: 5.

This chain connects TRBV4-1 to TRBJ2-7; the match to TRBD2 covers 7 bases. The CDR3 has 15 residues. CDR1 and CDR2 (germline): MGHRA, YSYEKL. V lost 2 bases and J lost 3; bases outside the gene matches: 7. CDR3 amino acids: CASSQWGGSSYEQYF. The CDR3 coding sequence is TGCGCCAGCAGCCAATGGGGGGGATCCAGCTACGAGCAGTACTTC.

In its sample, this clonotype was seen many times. The DNA for the CDR3 is TGTGCCAGCAGTGAACAGGGATCTAACTATGGCTACACCTTC. Translating it yields CASSEQGSNYGYTF. The V call is TRBV12-3 or TRBV12-4, the J call TRBJ1-2; possible D gene TRBD1, 6 bases. Trimming left V 5 bases short and J 0 bases short, with 10 bases between. The CDR3 has 14 residues.

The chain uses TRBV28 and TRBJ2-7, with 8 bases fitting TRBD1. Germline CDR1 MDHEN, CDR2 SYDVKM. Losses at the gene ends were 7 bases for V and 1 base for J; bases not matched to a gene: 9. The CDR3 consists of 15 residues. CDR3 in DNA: TGTGCCAGCACCGACAGGGGCCGCTTGTCCTACGAGCAGTACTTC. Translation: CASTDRGRLSYEQYF. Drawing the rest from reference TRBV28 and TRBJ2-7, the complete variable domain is DVKVTQSSRYLVKRTGEKVFLECVQDMDHENMFWYRQDPGLGLRLIYFSYDVKMKEKGDIPEGYSVSREKKERFSLILESASTNQTSMYLCASTDRGRLSYEQYFGPGTRLTVT.

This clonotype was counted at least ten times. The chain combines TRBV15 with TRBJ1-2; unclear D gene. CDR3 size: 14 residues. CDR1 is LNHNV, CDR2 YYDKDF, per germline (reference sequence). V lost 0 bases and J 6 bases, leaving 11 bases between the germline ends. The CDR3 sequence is CATSREGGLNGYTF. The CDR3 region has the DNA TGTGCCACCAGCAGAGAAGGCGGACTAAATGGCTACACCTTC.

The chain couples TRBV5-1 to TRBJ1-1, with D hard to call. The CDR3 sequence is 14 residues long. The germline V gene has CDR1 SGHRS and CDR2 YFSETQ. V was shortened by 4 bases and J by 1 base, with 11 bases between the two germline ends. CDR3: CASSIGSGNTEAFF. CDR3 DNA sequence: TGCGCCAGCAGCATTGGGTCGGGGAACACTGAAGCTTTCTTT.

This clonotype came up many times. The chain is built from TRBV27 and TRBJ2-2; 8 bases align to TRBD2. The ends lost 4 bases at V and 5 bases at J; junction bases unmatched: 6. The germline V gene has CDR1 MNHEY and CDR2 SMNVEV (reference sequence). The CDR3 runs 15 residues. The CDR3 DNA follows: TGTGCCAGCAGTTGGAGCGGGAGAGGAACCGGGGAGCTGTTTTTT. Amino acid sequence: CASSWSGRGTGELFF.

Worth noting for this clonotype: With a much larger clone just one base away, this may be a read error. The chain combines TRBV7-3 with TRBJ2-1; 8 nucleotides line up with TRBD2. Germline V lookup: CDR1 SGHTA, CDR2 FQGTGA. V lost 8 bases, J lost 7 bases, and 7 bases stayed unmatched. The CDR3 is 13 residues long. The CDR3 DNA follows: TGTGCCAGCGAGATGGTAGCGGGGAATGAGCAGTTCTTC. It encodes CASEMVAGNEQFF.

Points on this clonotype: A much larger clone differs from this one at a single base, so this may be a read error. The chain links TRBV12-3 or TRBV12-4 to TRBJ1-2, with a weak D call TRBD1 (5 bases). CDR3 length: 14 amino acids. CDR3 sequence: CASSTGGVGYGHTF. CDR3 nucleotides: TGTGCCAGCAGTACGGGGGGAGTTGGTTATGGCCACACCTTC.

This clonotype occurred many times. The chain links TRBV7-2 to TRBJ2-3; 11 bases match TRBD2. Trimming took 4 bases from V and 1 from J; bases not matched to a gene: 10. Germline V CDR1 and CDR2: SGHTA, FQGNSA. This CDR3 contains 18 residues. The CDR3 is CASSSLAGAGGGTDTQYF. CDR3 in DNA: TGTGCCAGCAGCTCACTAGCGGGAGCGGGTGGCGGCACAGATACGCAGTATTTT.

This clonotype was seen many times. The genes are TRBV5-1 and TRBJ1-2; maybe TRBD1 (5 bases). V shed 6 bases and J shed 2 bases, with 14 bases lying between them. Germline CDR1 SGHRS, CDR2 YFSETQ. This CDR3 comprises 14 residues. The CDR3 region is CASTSGRDNYGYTF. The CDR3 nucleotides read TGCGCCAGCACCTCAGGGAGGGACAACTATGGCTACACCTTC.

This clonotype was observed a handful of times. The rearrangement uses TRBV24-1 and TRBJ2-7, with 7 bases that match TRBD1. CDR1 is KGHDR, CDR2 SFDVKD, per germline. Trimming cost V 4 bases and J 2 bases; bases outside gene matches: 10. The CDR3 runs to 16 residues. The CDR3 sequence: CATSDVGGTDPYEQYF. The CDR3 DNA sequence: TGTGCCACCAGTGACGTGGGTGGGACAGACCCCTACGAGCAGTACTTC.

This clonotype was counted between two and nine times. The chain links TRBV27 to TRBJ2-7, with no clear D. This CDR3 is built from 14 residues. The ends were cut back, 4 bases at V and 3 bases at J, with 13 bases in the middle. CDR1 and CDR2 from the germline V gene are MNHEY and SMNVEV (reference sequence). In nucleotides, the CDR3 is TGTGCCAGCAGTTCCTCACCCCCACTCTACGAGCAGTACTTC. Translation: CASSSSPPLYEQYF.

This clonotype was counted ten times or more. The CDR3: CASKHSEMKTQYF. CDR3 sequence (DNA): TGTGCCAGCAAACATAGCGAGATGAAGACCCAGTACTTC. The chain couples TRBV2 to TRBJ2-5; possible D gene TRBD2, 5 bases. V shed 7 bases and J shed 6 bases, with 15 bases lying between them. This CDR3 region has 13 residues. The V gene's germline CDR1 is SNHLY and CDR2 FYNNEI.

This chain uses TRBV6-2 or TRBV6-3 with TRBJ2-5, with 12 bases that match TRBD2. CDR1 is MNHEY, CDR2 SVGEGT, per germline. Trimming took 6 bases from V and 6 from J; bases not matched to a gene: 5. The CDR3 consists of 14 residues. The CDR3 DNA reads TGTGCCAGCAGGACTAGCGGGAGAACTAAGACCCAGTACTTC. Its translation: CASRTSGRTKTQYF.